This TCR beta chain was profiled in a study of T-cell memory formation after mild COVID-19. TCRdb processed the 5' RACE reads anew with MiXCR; each CDR3 protein has one entry. The sample lists 250,000 or so distinct CDR3 sequences; 8% to 10% were seen once. The sample consisted of PBMCs or a T cell subset sorted from them (not recorded which). The TCR was taken from a man between 18 and 35 years old who had mild COVID-19 (a few samples of this study predate the infection). Cell type and time point are not known.

CDR3 sequence (DNA): TGTGCCACCAGCAGAGATCTGGGGGACAGGGTGGTCGTC. Translation: CATSRDLGDRVVV. The chain carries TRBV15 and TRBJ2-7; the match to TRBD1 covers 9 bases. Germline CDR1 and CDR2: LNHNV and YYDKDF (reference sequence). CDR3 length equals 13 residues.